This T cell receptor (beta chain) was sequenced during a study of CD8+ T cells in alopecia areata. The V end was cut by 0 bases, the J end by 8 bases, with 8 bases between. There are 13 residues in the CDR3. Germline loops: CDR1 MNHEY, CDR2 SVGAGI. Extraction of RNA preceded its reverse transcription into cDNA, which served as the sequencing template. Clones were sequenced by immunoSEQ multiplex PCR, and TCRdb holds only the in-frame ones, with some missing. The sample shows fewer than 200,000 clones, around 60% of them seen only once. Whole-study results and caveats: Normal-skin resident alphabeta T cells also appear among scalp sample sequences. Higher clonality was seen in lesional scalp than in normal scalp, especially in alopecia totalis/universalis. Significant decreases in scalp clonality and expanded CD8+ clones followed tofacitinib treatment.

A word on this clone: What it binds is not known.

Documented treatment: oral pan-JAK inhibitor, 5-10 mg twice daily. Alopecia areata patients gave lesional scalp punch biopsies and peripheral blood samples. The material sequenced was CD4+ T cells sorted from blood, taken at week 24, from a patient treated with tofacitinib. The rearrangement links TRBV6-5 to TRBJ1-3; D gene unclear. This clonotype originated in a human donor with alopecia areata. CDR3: CASSYSMRDTIYF. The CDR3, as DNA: TGTGCCAGCAGTTACTCGATGAGGGACACCATATATTTT.